The source of this T cell receptor (beta chain) is a study of blood T cell repertoires in COVID-19. Authors' methods: Estimation of nucleated cell counts relied on the amplification of reference gene primers. Profiled with immunoSEQ multiplex PCR; TCRdb holds only in-frame clones, not every one. The V and J calls and clone size come from that table; D and trimming were worked out from the DNA. The sample lists around 240,000 clones, around 90% occurring once. Trimming at V came to 1 base and at J to 8 bases, leaving 4 bases not matched to a gene. Germline values: CDR1 LNHNV, CDR2 YYDKDF (reference sequence). The CDR3 has 13 residues. Grouping used clinical history reported by participants in a survey and questionnaire.

Sequenced material: PBMCs or T cells enriched from blood (not recorded which). The chain is built from TRBV15 and TRBJ1-2; 7 nucleotides agree with TRBD1. The sequence came from a man aged 50 or older who had been exposed to COVID-19. The CDR3 loop is CATSRVQGRGYTF. Here the CDR3 DNA reads TGTGCCACCAGCAGAGTACAGGGGAGAGGCTACACCTTC.